This record concerns one T cell receptor beta chain sequence. Generated by immunoSEQ multiplex PCR, the TCRdb table keeps only in-frame clones and is missing some. The sample lists 300,000 to 400,000 clones; about 89% were seen once. These data are taken from a study of blood T cell repertoires in COVID-19. On the study more broadly: The samples span acute and convalescent COVID-19 from the United States, Italy and Spain. T cells, B-cell-depleted T cells, or PBMCs provided the cDNA or gDNA that served as material.

The ends were cut back, 6 bases at V and 0 bases at J, with 15 bases in the middle. The CDR3 has 16 residues. CDR1 and CDR2 (germline): LNHDA, SQIVND (reference sequence). This receptor was identified in a woman aged 60-75 years with COVID-19, enrolled during active disease. This chain joins TRBV19 and TRBJ1-3; D is uncertain. Material: peripheral blood. The CDR3 loop is CASSRRQGSSGNTIYF. CDR3 coding DNA: TGTGCCAGTAGCCGAAGGCAAGGGAGCTCTGGAAACACCATATATTTT. Drawing the rest from reference TRBV19 and TRBJ1-3, the complete variable domain is DGGITQSPKYLFRKEGQNVTLSCEQNLNHDAMYWYRQDPGQGLRLIYYSQIVNDFQKGDIAEGYSVSREKKESFPLTVTSAQKNPTAFYLCASSRRQGSSGNTIYFGEGSWLTVV.